This entry concerns a single T cell receptor beta chain. Its antigen is still unknown. Nothing much larger sits one base from this clone, and base qualities are not available. The germline V gene gives CDR1 as SGHTA and CDR2 as FQGNSA. Deletion took 3 bases off V and 1 base off J, with a span of 8 bases between the germline ends. The CDR3 runs 14 amino acids, cysteine and phenylalanine included. The read is trimmed to its CDR3 DNA, 42 bases read in frame from base 1. This specimen comes from a study of blood T cell repertoires in COVID-19 (TCRdb year 2020). With regard to the full study: The collaborator samples originated in the United States, Italy and Spain and spanned the acute and convalescent phases of COVID-19. The material from the prospective study consisted of cDNA or gDNA derived from T cells, B-cell-depleted T cells, or PBMCs. The dataset comprised deeply sampled blood TCRbeta repertoires from subjects exposed to, actively infected with, or recovered from COVID-19. The repertoires were released in a freely available public database meant as a resource for research on the immune response to SARS-CoV-2. Samples came from the ongoing ImmuneRACE study (first 160 participants) plus 1,254 subjects from 6 global collaborators. Sample metadata almost always included a de-identified subject ID, COVID-19 status, age in years and sex. Where available, HLA class I and class II types were taken from metadata supplied by the sample provider and were not determined by assay-based typing. Overall results and qualifications from the work: Clinical and demographic metadata were provided uncurated, with the amount varying by source and participant.

The collaborating institutions used their own protocols to collect whole blood in K2EDTA tubes. For TCRbeta analysis, collaborator samples were shipped as frozen whole blood, as isolated PBMCs, or as DNA extracted from either sample type. TCRbeta CDR3 regions were amplified from genomic DNA using the immunoSEQ Assay, a bias-controlled multiplex PCR. Regarding the original processing steps: The number of nucleated cells in each sample was estimated by amplification of reference gene primers within the assay. Sequence reads were collapsed and filtered to measure the absolute abundance of every unique TCRbeta CDR3 rearrangement. For each sample, productive Simpson clonality was calculated by taking the square root of Simpson's diversity index across productive rearrangements. TCRdb stores this immuneACCESS table with in-frame sequences only. Part of the clones is absent; in the studies checked, under half of the shortfall reflects unresolved V genes, and no reason is known for the rest. V and J calls plus clone size are reproduced from that table; the DNA served to infer D and trimming. The sample contains around 700,000 clones, 80% to 90% of them found a single time. The ten largest account for approximately 0.3% of the sample.

The V gene is TRBV7-2 and the J gene is TRBJ2-3; no D segment can be confidently identified. This TCR was sampled from a woman aged 18 to 35 with acute or convalescent COVID-19. Sequenced input: peripheral blood. At the DNA level, the sequence is TGTGCCAGCAGCTTGAGTCACCGCACAGATACGCAGTATTTT. It is translated as CASSLSHRTDTQYF.